These 9 T cell receptor beta chains originate from one sample sequenced in a study of shared clonotypes between healthy human individuals. Profiling relied on immunoSEQ multiplex PCR, and the TCRdb table lists in-frame clones only, not all of them. The repertoire holds roughly 2 million clones, over 85% seen once, with more than 0.1% in the top ten. The sample comprised naive CD4+ T cells sorted from blood. Regarding subset: CD45RA+ positively selected. The receptors were gathered from a man between 18 and 35 years old in good health.

The rearrangement links TRBV19 to TRBJ2-1; no clear D. CDR3 size: 13 residues. V lost 8 bases and J lost 0, with 8 bases in between. CDR1 LNHDA and CDR2 SQIVND come from the germline V gene (reference sequence). The CDR3 spells CASGESSYNEQFF. As DNA, the CDR3 is TGTGCCAGTGGAGAGAGCTCCTACAATGAGCAGTTCTTC. Using reference TRBV19 and TRBJ2-1 for the parts outside the CDR3, the full variable domain is DGGITQSPKYLFRKEGQNVTLSCEQNLNHDAMYWYRQDPGQGLRLIYYSQIVNDFQKGDIAEGYSVSREKKESFPLTVTSAQKNPTAFYLCASGESSYNEQFFGPGTRLTVL.

The rearrangement links TRBV6-5 to TRBJ2-1; D is tentatively TRBD1 or TRBD2 (5 bases each). V gave up 4 bases and J gave up 4 bases, with 11 bases separating them. The CDR3 length is 14 residues. Germline loops: CDR1 MNHEY, CDR2 SVGAGI. CDR3 amino acids: CASSFEGKYNEQFF. In DNA form, the CDR3 reads TGTGCCAGCAGTTTCGAGGGGAAATACAATGAGCAGTTCTTC.

J is TRBJ1-1 and V is TRBV5-8; tentatively, D is TRBD1 (5 bases). Germline V gene data show CDR1 as SGHTS and CDR2 as YDEGEE. The CDR3 sequence is 15 residues long. The V end lost 3 bases, the J end lost 0 bases, and 12 bases lay between the germline ends. CDR3 bases: TGTGCCAGCAGCTCCCTGACAGCTTTGAACACTGAAGCTTTCTTT. Translation: CASSSLTALNTEAFF.

The V gene is TRBV18, the J gene TRBJ1-6; possible D gene TRBD1, 5 bases. The germline gives CDR1 KGHSH, CDR2 LQKENI. CDR3 length: 14 amino acids. V lost 3 bases and J lost 9, with 12 bases in between. The CDR3 reads CASSPGDWGSPLHF. The CDR3, as DNA: TGTGCCAGCTCACCCGGGGACTGGGGTTCACCCCTCCACTTT.

This chain joins TRBV6-1 and TRBJ1-4; D gene uncertain. The CDR3 spans 13 residues. V dropped 3 bases and J dropped 8 bases, with 10 bases sitting between them. Germline values: CDR1 MNHNS, CDR2 SASEGT. The CDR3 here is CASSDSPGEKLFF. DNA for the CDR3: TGTGCCAGCAGTGACAGCCCGGGGGAAAAACTGTTTTTT.

A word on this clone: Compared with germline, one end of the junction differs, possibly owing to a read error. The sample carries other DNA sequences with the same CDR3. The V and J genes are TRBV25-1 and TRBJ2-3; TRBD1 or TRBD2 may be the D gene (6 bases each). The CDR3 spans 16 residues. Germline lookup yields CDR1 MGHDK and CDR2 SYGVNS. The CDR3 is CASSEPRGPNTDTQYF. CDR3 nucleotide sequence: TGTGCCAGCAGTGAACCCCGGGGGCCGAACACAGATACGCAGTATTTC.

Worth noting for this clone: The identical CDR3 is also encoded by other nucleotide sequences in the sample. The chain joins TRBV5-1 to TRBJ1-6, with D unresolved. The germline V gene encodes CDR1 SGHRS and CDR2 YFSETQ. The germline V and J ends were trimmed by 5 bases and 7 bases, with 13 bases remaining between them. The CDR3 spans 14 residues. This CDR3 is CASSRTGDNSPLHF. In DNA form, the CDR3 reads TGCGCCAGCAGTCGGACGGGTGACAATTCACCCCTCCACTTT.

The chain links TRBV5-1 to TRBJ2-5; unclear D gene. Germline V gene lookup returns CDR1 SGHRS and CDR2 YFSETQ. The CDR3 length is 14 residues. V lost 4 bases, J lost 7 bases, and 17 bases lay in between. The CDR3, as DNA: TGCGCCAGCAGCCCTTTAGTCCCGCCGGGGACCCAGTACTTC. Its protein is CASSPLVPPGTQYF.

About this clone: Within the sample, other DNA sequences also encode this same CDR3. This rearrangement joins TRBV5-1 to TRBJ2-3; possibly TRBD1 for D (5 bases). The CDR3 consists of 15 residues. The ends were cut back, 0 bases at V and 1 base at J, with 9 bases in the middle. CDR1 is SGHRS, CDR2 YFSETQ, per germline. This chain's CDR3 is CASSLGQGGTDTQYF. For the CDR3, the DNA is TGCGCCAGCAGCTTGGGTCAAGGGGGCACAGATACGCAGTATTTT. The full variable domain, in which reference TRBV5-1 and TRBJ2-3 provide the parts outside the CDR3, is KAGVTQTPRYLIKTRGQQVTLSCSPISGHRSVSWYQQTPGQGLQFLFEYFSETQRNKGNFPGRFSGRQFSNSRSEMNVSTLELGDSALYLCASSLGQGGTDTQYFGPGTRLTVL.